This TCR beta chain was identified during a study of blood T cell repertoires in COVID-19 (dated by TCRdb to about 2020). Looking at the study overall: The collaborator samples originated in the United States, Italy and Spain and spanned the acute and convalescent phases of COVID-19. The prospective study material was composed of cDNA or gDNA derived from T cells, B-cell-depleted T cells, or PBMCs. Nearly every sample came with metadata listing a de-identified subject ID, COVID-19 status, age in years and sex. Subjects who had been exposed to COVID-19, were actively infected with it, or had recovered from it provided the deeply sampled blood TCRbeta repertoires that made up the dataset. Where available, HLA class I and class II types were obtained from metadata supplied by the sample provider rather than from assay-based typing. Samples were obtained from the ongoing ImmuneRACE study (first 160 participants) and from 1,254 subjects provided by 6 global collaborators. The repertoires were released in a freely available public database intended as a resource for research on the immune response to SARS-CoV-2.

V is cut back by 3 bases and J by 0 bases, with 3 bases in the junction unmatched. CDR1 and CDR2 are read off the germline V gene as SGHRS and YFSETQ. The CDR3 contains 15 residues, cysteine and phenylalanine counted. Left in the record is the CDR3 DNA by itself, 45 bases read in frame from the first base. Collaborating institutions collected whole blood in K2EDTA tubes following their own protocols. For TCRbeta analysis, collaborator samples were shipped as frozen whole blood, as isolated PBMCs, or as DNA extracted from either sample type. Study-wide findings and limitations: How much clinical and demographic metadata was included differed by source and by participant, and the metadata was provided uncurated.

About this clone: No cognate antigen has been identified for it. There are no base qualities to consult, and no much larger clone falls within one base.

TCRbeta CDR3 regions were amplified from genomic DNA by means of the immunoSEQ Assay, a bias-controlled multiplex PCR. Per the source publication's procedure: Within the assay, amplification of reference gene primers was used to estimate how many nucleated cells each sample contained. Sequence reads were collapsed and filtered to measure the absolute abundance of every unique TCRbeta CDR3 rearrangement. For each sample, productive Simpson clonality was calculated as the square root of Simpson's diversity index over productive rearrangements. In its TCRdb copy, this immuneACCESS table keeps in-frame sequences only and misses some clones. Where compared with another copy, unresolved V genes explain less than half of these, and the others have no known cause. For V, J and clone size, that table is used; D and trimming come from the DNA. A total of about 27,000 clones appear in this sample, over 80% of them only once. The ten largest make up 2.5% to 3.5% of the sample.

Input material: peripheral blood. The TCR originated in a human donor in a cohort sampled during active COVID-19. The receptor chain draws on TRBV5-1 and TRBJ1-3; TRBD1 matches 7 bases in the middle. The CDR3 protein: CASSSGQASGNTIYF. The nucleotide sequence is TGCGCCAGCAGCTCCGGACAGGCCTCTGGAAACACCATATATTTT.